This passage covers 20 T cell receptor beta chains from one sample sequenced in a study of T cells in Graves' hyperthyroidism and ophthalmopathy. The source material, RNA transcripts, was used to amplify TCR beta CDR3 regions. Using the HTBI primer set, a first-round RT-PCR was run on the TCR CDR3. From the multiplex PCR reads, TCRdb called clonotypes with MiXCR, one entry per CDR3 protein. The sample lists approximately 400,000 distinct CDR3 sequences, about 15% occurring once. The sample consisted of blood. The receptor source for this set is a woman in her thirties with Graves' ophthalmopathy.

This clonotype has at least ten counts. This sequence joins TRBV10-3 and TRBJ2-7, with 7 bases matching TRBD1. Germline assignment: CDR1 ENHRY and CDR2 SYGVKD. This CDR3 has 15 residues. The V segment lost 6 bases and the J segment 3 bases; nucleotides outside the gene matches: 11. The CDR3 loop reads CAISDARTGSYEQYF. The CDR3 region has the DNA TGTGCCATCAGCGACGCAAGGACAGGTAGCTACGAGCAGTACTTC.

This clonotype appeared a few times. The chain combines TRBV7-9 with TRBJ2-7; TRBD1 matches 7 bases. The CDR3 is 17 residues long. Germline V gene lookup returns CDR1 SEHNR and CDR2 FQNEAQ (reference sequence). V lost 1 base and J lost 0; bases outside the gene matches: 9. CDR3 residues: CASSLGSLDRYSYEQYF. Written as DNA, the CDR3 is TGTGCCAGCAGCTTAGGCTCGTTGGACAGGTACTCCTACGAGCAGTACTTC.

This clonotype came up many times. The chain links TRBV12-3 or TRBV12-4 to TRBJ2-5; D not resolved. The CDR3 spans 12 residues. V lost 6 bases and J 4 bases, leaving 9 bases between the germline ends. The CDR3 DNA reads as TGTGCCAGCAGCTTTGCGACAGAGACCCAGTACTTC. Translation: CASSFATETQYF.

This sequence joins TRBV20-1 and TRBJ2-1; 14 bases align to TRBD2. This CDR3 is built from 14 residues. V was pared by 6 bases and J by 7 bases, with 5 bases of the junction left unmatched. Looked up from germline, CDR1 is DFQATT and CDR2 is SNEGSKA (reference sequence). The CDR3 sequence: CSAQTSGGENEQFF. The DNA for the CDR3 is TGCAGTGCACAGACTAGCGGGGGGGAAAATGAGCAGTTCTTC.

This clonotype has ten or more counts. The chain couples TRBV7-9 to TRBJ1-1; 7 nucleotides line up with TRBD1. In germline, CDR1 is SEHNR, CDR2 FQNEAQ (reference sequence). This CDR3 has 14 residues. The V and J ends lost 5 bases and 9 bases, in that order; junction bases with no gene match: 12. The CDR3 spells CASSKRTGSPQAFF. As DNA, the CDR3 is TGTGCCAGCAGCAAAAGGACAGGATCGCCTCAAGCTTTCTTT.

This rearrangement joins TRBV7-2 to TRBJ1-4; D unclear. The CDR3 is 15 amino acids. V lost 1 base and J lost 8, with 14 bases in between. Germline assignment: CDR1 SGHTA and CDR2 FQGNSA. CDR3 nucleotides: TGTGCCAGCAGCTTAGAAGGGCCGGGCGGCGAAAAACTGTTTTTT. Translated, it gives CASSLEGPGGEKLFF.

As regards this clonotype: This may arise from a read error, as a much more abundant clone is one base away. This chain links TRBV20-1 with TRBJ1-3; TRBD1 is a possible D gene (6 bases). The CDR3 length is 12 residues. Germline V gene sequence: CDR1 DFQATT, CDR2 SNEGSKA (reference sequence). The CDR3 reads CSVGASGDTIYF. Written as DNA, the CDR3 is TGCAGCGTGGGGGCCTCTGGAGACACCATATATTTT.

The chain recombines TRBV6-1 with TRBJ1-5; D is unclear. V dropped 7 bases and J dropped 9 bases, with 13 bases sitting between them. CDR1 is MNHNS and CDR2 is SASEGT in the germline V gene. This CDR3 spans 12 amino acids. The CDR3 nucleotides are TGTGCCAGCACGACGATAGGGCGGCCCCAGCATTTT. It translates to CASTTIGRPQHF.

The V gene is TRBV7-9, the J gene TRBJ1-2, with 7 bases fitting TRBD1. CDR1 SEHNR and CDR2 FQNEAQ come from the germline V gene (reference sequence). Losses at the gene ends were 2 bases for V and 8 bases for J; bases not matched to a gene: 20. The CDR3 is 18 residues long. The CDR3 DNA reads TGTGCCAGCAGCTTACCAAAAGGGCTCAGGGGGAAAGGGGAAGGCTACACCTTC. This sequence encodes CASSLPKGLRGKGEGYTF.

In its sample, this clonotype was seen many times. The chain joins TRBV15 to TRBJ2-1; TRBD2 agrees at 9 bases. With V trimmed by 6 bases and J by 4 bases, 10 bases remained unmatched. In germline, CDR1 is LNHNV, CDR2 YYDKDF (reference sequence). This CDR3 has 16 residues. CDR3 region: CATSSSGLAPYNEQFF. DNA for the CDR3: TGTGCCACCAGTTCATCGGGACTAGCCCCTTACAATGAGCAGTTCTTC.

In this sample, this clonotype turned up many times. V is TRBV12-3 or TRBV12-4 and J is TRBJ2-5, with D unresolved. Trimming removed 2 bases at V and 4 bases at J, with 5 bases between. The CDR3 totals 12 residues. CDR3: CASSLSPETQYF. In DNA form, the CDR3 reads TGTGCCAGCAGTTTAAGCCCAGAGACCCAGTACTTC.

This clonotype was picked up many times. The chain links TRBV12-5 to TRBJ2-5, with 9 bases lining up with TRBD1. The CDR3 runs to 14 residues. V gave up 5 bases and J gave up 2 bases; unmatched junction bases: 3. Germline values: CDR1 LGHNT, CDR2 FRNRAP. In nucleotides, the CDR3 is TGTGCTAGTGGTACAGGGACAGGGCAAGAGACCCAGTACTTC. Translating gives CASGTGTGQETQYF.

This clonotype has at least ten counts. This sequence joins TRBV5-1 and TRBJ2-1; 10 nucleotides line up with TRBD2. This CDR3 contains 15 residues. J gave up 2 bases and V 3 bases, and 2 bases lay outside the gene matches. The V gene's germline CDR1 is SGHRS and CDR2 YFSETQ. CDR3 sequence: CASSSTSGAYNEQFF. CDR3 sequence (DNA): TGCGCCAGCAGCTCAACTAGCGGGGCCTACAATGAGCAGTTCTTC.

This clonotype was recorded at least ten times. The chain is built from TRBV11-2 and TRBJ2-1, with a tentative D call TRBD2 (5 bases). The CDR3 runs 14 residues. Trimming shortened V by 8 bases and J by 8 bases, and 19 bases separated the two germline ends. The germline gives CDR1 SGHAT, CDR2 FQNNGV. For the CDR3, the DNA is TGTGCCAGCGGACCCCACCGGGCGGGTGATGAGCAGTTCTTC. Encoded protein: CASGPHRAGDEQFF.

This clonotype occurred once. This may arise from a read error, as a much more abundant clone is one base away. The V call is TRBV6-5, the J call TRBJ1-5; D call uncertain. CDR3 length equals 13 residues. Germline V gene lookup returns CDR1 MNHEY and CDR2 SVGAGI. In nucleotides, the CDR3 is TGTGCCGGCAGTTACGACGACGATCAGCCCCAGCATTTT. As protein: CAGSYDDDQPQHF.

The rearrangement uses TRBV12-3 or TRBV12-4 and TRBJ1-1, with TRBD1 matching 9 bases. Germline trimming cut 3 bases from V and 4 bases from J; bases unmatched to any gene: 6. CDR3 length: 15 residues. This CDR3 is CASSFGTGYFTEAFF. CDR3 sequence (DNA): TGTGCCAGCAGTTTCGGGACAGGGTATTTCACTGAAGCTTTCTTT.

This clonotype showed up many times. This chain joins TRBV3-1 and TRBJ2-7, with 9 positions matching TRBD2. Germline-derived CDR1 and CDR2 are LGHDT and YNNKEL (reference sequence). This CDR3 comprises 14 residues. V shed 5 bases, J shed 4 bases, and the junction held 6 bases outside the gene matches. The CDR3 protein is CASSSGLAGYEQYF. CDR3 bases: TGTGCCAGCAGCTCGGGACTAGCAGGATACGAGCAGTACTTC.

This clonotype occurred a few times. The chain has TRBV5-1 and TRBJ2-5; D remains unclear. Germline V gene lookup returns CDR1 SGHRS and CDR2 YFSETQ. With 4 bases removed from V and 0 bases from J, the gap between germline ends came to 7 bases. There are 13 residues in the CDR3. The CDR3 protein is CASSQVYQETQYF. As DNA, the CDR3 is TGCGCCAGCAGCCAGGTATACCAAGAGACCCAGTACTTC.

This clonotype was seen ten or more times. This chain uses TRBV6-6 with TRBJ2-2, with D possibly matching TRBD2 (6 bases). Between the trimmed V and J ends, which lost 0 bases and 4 bases, there was a span of 9 bases. From germline, CDR1 is MNHNY and CDR2 SVGAGI (reference sequence). The CDR3 sequence is 15 residues long. Written as DNA, the CDR3 is TGTGCCAGCAGTTACTCATGGGACTTCACCGGGGAGCTGTTTTTT. Residues: CASSYSWDFTGELFF.

This clonotype was observed a few times. The rearrangement links TRBV27 to TRBJ2-5, with D maybe TRBD1 (6 bases). V was pared by 4 bases and J by 4 bases, with 13 bases between. The CDR3 is made up of 14 amino acids. Per the germline V gene, CDR1 is MNHEY and CDR2 is SMNVEV (reference sequence). The CDR3 sequence is CASSSTPTGETQYF. For the CDR3, the DNA is TGTGCCAGCAGTTCCACCCCGACAGGAGAGACCCAGTACTTC.